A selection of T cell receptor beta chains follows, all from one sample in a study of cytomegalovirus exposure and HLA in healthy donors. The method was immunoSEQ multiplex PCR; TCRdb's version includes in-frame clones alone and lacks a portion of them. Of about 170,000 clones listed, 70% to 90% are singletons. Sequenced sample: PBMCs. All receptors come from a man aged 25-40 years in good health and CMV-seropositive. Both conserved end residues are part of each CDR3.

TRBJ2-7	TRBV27	CASSSWTSGTYEQYF
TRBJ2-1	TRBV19	CASSITLWTRDRIGKGEQFF
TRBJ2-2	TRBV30	CAWRHGTGTGELFF
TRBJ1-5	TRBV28	CASSFHRAPPQHF
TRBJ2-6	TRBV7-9	CASSLRVGGSFSGANVLTF
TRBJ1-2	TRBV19	CASSLTLGTGGGYTF
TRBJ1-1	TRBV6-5	CASSNYGQGKPEAFF
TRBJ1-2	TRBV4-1	CASSQDAGGRGVGGYTF
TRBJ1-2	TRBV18	CASSPVKAGATNYGYTF
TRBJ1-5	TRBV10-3	CAISAGRGNQPQHF
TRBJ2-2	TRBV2	CAGSSYTGELFF
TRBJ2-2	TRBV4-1	CASSQRHNTGELFF
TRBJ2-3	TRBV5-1	CASSSITGLAGTDTQYF
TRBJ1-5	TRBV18	CASSPSGNQPQHF
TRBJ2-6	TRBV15	CATSSPWTGASGANVLTF
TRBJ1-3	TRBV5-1	CASSTGTANSGNTIYF
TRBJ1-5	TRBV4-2	CASSREGQGGQPQHF
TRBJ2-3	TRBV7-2	CASSLEVAGFTDTQYF
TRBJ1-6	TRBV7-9	CASKNRGESPLHF
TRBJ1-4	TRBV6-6	CASTGKGTATNEKLFF
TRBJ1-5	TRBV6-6	CASSLDRGLQHF
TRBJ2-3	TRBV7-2	CASSLAPTSGIGDTQYF
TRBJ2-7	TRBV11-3	CASSRGLAGGPFYEQYF
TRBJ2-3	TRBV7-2	CASSLGSGTDTQYF
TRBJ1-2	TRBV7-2	CASSFRESGGYTF
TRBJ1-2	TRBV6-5	CASRVPGQGNYGYTF
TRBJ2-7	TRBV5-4	CATVPQGGDEQYF
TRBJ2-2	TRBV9	CASSVVGQVNTGELFF
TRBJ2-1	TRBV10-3	CAISEHGRENEQFF
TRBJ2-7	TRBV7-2	CASSPEDSGYYEQYF
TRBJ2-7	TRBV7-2	CASSFREDPYEQYF
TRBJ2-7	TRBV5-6	CASSLGQGVDEQYF
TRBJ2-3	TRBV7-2	CASSRDLDSTDTQYF
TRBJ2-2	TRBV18	CASSPTSSNRGHAGELFF
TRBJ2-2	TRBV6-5	CASRRGTEYTGELFF
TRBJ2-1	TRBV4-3	CASSQVQRSEQFF
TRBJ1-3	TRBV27	CASRRGVNTGNTIYF
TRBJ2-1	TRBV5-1	CASSRGQGFAGVANEQFF
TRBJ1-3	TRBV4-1	CASSPSEAGYSGNTIYF
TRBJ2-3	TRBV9	CASSVVVAGGADTQYF